This TCR beta chain was observed in a study of naive and memory T cell subsets. An equimolar mix of two oligonucleotides served as the beta constant-region primer for TRBC1 and TRBC2. The ligated cDNA underwent four PCR rounds using SP2 and nested alpha and beta constant-region primers. Each CDR3 protein is one row after TCRdb ran MiXCR on the UMI-ligation and nested PCR reads. The sample records more than 100,000 distinct CDR3 sequences, 36% being singletons. This clonotype was counted only a few times. CDR3 length: 14 residues. Trimming pared 4 bases from V and 3 bases from J, leaving 13 bases between. Per germline, CDR1 MNHNS and CDR2 SASEGT.

The sample comprised central memory CD4+ T cells from blood. The sequence derives from a human donor in good health. V usage is TRBV6-1 and J usage is TRBJ2-7; weak D call: TRBD1 (6 bases). The CDR3 loop is CASSAGQNVYEQYF. CDR3 sequence (DNA): TGTGCCAGCAGTGCAGGACAGAATGTCTACGAGCAGTACTTC.